A single T cell receptor (beta chain) is shown here with its context. Profiled with immunoSEQ multiplex PCR; TCRdb holds only in-frame clones, not every one. The profile covers under 2,000,000 clones, with about 95% appearing a single time and approximately 1% taken by the ten largest. Cells designated naive CD8 were CD45RO-negative and were positively selected for CCR7, with terminally differentiated effector memory CD45RA+ cells excluded. Recent acute infections and vaccinations were absent in the healthy HIV-negative adult donors. This sample is part of a study of shared clonotypes between healthy human individuals. In the study overall: Every donor yielded three CD4 naive, three CD4 memory, two CD8 naive and one CD8 memory plate.

V was shortened by 6 bases and J by 5 bases, with 14 bases between the two germline ends. Germline-derived CDR1 and CDR2 are MNHEY and SVGAGI. The CDR3 extends over 14 amino acids. The sample consisted of naive CD8+ T cells sorted from blood. This TCR derives from a man aged 18 to 29 in good health. The J gene is TRBJ2-1, the V gene TRBV6-5; D unresolved. The CDR3 reads CASSTNMGDNEQFF. The CDR3 nucleotides are TGTGCCAGCAGCACTAACATGGGTGACAATGAGCAGTTCTTC.